What follows are 14 T cell receptor beta chains derived from one specimen sequenced in a study of T cells in Graves' hyperthyroidism and ophthalmopathy. It was RNA transcripts that yielded the amplified TCR beta CDR3 regions. Using the HTBI primer set, a first-round RT-PCR was run on the TCR CDR3. TCRdb reprocessed the multiplex PCR reads with MiXCR, giving one entry per CDR3 protein. The sample includes 470,000 or so distinct CDR3 sequences, less than 25% seen only once; the top ten take approximately 26%. The material sequenced was blood. The receptors shown here come from a man between 18 and 35 years old with Graves' hyperthyroidism.

The gene calls are TRBV30 and TRBJ1-2; TRBD1 is a possible D gene (5 bases). V lost 0 bases and J lost 3, with 14 bases in between. CDR3 length: 15 residues. Germline values: CDR1 GTSNPN, CDR2 SVGIG (reference sequence). The CDR3 is CAWSVGDGGDYGYTF. As DNA, the CDR3 is TGTGCCTGGAGTGTAGGGGACGGGGGAGACTATGGCTACACCTTC.

This clonotype was counted many times. The chain combines TRBV3-1 with TRBJ2-5; 16 bases fit TRBD2. The germline V gene has CDR1 LGHDT and CDR2 YNNKEL (reference sequence). Germline trimming cut 4 bases from V and 9 bases from J; bases unmatched to any gene: 2. The CDR3 has 14 amino acids. The DNA of the CDR3 is TGTGCCAGCAGCCTCGGGACTAGCGGGGGGGCCCAGTACTTC. It yields the protein CASSLGTSGGAQYF.

This clonotype was found a few times. The rearrangement links TRBV30 to TRBJ2-5, with D unresolved. Germline V gene lookup returns CDR1 GTSNPN and CDR2 SVGIG (reference sequence). V gave up 0 bases and J gave up 4 bases, with 15 bases separating them. This CDR3 is 15 amino acids long. CDR3 protein: CAWSVPWPEGETQYF. The CDR3 region has the DNA TGTGCCTGGAGTGTACCCTGGCCGGAAGGAGAGACCCAGTACTTC.

This clonotype was picked up many times. The chain recombines TRBV2 with TRBJ2-1; D not certain. Germline CDR1 reads SNHLY; CDR2 reads FYNNEI. The length of the CDR3 is 12 residues. V gave up 6 bases and J gave up 5 bases, with 8 bases separating them. The CDR3 DNA follows: TGTGCCAGCAGGCCCTTCAACAATGAGCAGTTCTTC. Protein sequence: CASRPFNNEQFF.

The V and J genes are TRBV19 and TRBJ2-5; tentatively, D is TRBD1 or TRBD2 (6 bases each). CDR3 length: 14 amino acids. Germline lookup yields CDR1 LNHDA and CDR2 SQIVND (reference sequence). The V end was cut by 3 bases, the J end by 2 bases, with 10 bases between. CDR3 amino acids: CASSIGGRQETQYF. DNA of the CDR3: TGTGCCAGTAGTATTGGGGGGCGGCAAGAGACCCAGTACTTC. The whole variable domain, filled in from reference TRBV19 and TRBJ2-5, reads DGGITQSPKYLFRKEGQNVTLSCEQNLNHDAMYWYRQDPGQGLRLIYYSQIVNDFQKGDIAEGYSVSREKKESFPLTVTSAQKNPTAFYLCASSIGGRQETQYFGPGTRLLVL.

This clonotype has at least ten counts. A much larger clone lies one base from this, so it may be a read error. This chain connects TRBV11-2 to TRBJ2-5; 11 bases are shared with TRBD1. Germline assignment: CDR1 SGHAT and CDR2 FQNNGV. This CDR3 contains 15 residues. In DNA, the CDR3 is TGTACCAGCAGCCTAGCCGGACAGGGGGCGAAGACCCAGTACTTC. Translating gives CTSSLAGQGAKTQYF.

In its sample, this clonotype was seen once. The rearrangement joins TRBV9 to TRBJ2-6; D is ambiguous. Germline V CDR1 and CDR2: SGDLS, YYNGEE. This CDR3 is 18 amino acids long. V was clipped by 0 bases and J by 0 bases, with 13 bases between them. CDR3 bases: TGTGCCAGCAGCGTAGACGCCAGACCCAGCTCTGGGGCCAACGTCCTGACTTTC. It codes for CASSVDARPSSGANVLTF.

This clonotype was counted at least ten times. The chain uses TRBV4-1 and TRBJ2-5; the D gene is possibly TRBD2 (5 bases). This CDR3 spans 15 amino acids. The germline gives CDR1 MGHRA, CDR2 YSYEKL. V lost 4 bases and J lost 2, with 14 bases in between. The CDR3 coding sequence is TGCGCCAGCAGCCTCAACCGGGGTGGGCAAGAGACCCAGTACTTC. Its translation is CASSLNRGGQETQYF.

This clonotype was counted ten times or more. CDR3 loop: CASSSDGHSNQPQHF. CDR3 DNA sequence: TGTGCCAGCAGCTCCGACGGCCATAGCAATCAGCCCCAGCATTTT. This chain joins TRBV7-2 and TRBJ1-5, with D hard to call. Germline values: CDR1 SGHTA, CDR2 FQGNSA. Deletions cut 4 bases from V and 0 bases from J, with 10 bases between. CDR3 length: 15 residues.

In its sample, this clonotype was seen many times. The gene calls are TRBV12-3 or TRBV12-4 and TRBJ1-1; D unclear. The CDR3 covers 14 residues. V gave up 6 bases and J gave up 4 bases, with 15 bases separating them. This CDR3 reads CASRRRERTTEAFF. For the CDR3, the DNA is TGTGCCAGCAGACGTCGGGAGCGGACCACTGAAGCTTTCTTT.

This chain links TRBV9 with TRBJ2-7; TRBD1 is a possible D gene (5 bases). Per the germline V gene, CDR1 is SGDLS and CDR2 is YYNGEE. With 1 base removed from V and 3 bases from J, the gap between germline ends came to 14 bases. The CDR3 is made up of 15 amino acids. CDR3 DNA sequence: TGTGCCAGCAGCGTATCCCCAGGGAAGAACTACGAGCAGTACTTC. Translating it yields CASSVSPGKNYEQYF.

The gene calls are TRBV12-3 or TRBV12-4 and TRBJ2-6; 8 nucleotides line up with TRBD1. The CDR3 has 18 amino acids. V trimming: 5 bases; J trimming: 0 bases; junction bases outside the gene matches: 9. The CDR3 coding sequence is TGTGCCAGCAGTCAGATCAGGGGGCCTACCTCTGGGGCCAACGTCCTGACTTTC. This codes for CASSQIRGPTSGANVLTF.

The V gene is TRBV28, the J gene TRBJ1-1; 11 nucleotides agree with TRBD1. Germline V gene data show CDR1 as MDHEN and CDR2 as SYDVKM. The CDR3 loop spans 15 amino acids. Trimming cost V 5 bases and J 0 bases; bases outside gene matches: 2. The CDR3: CASSGQGAMNTEAFF. CDR3 bases: TGTGCCAGCAGTGGACAGGGGGCAATGAACACTGAAGCTTTCTTT.

This clonotype was observed many times. The V call is TRBV15, the J call TRBJ1-5; maybe TRBD1 (5 bases). The CDR3 loop spans 14 amino acids. Germline CDR1 reads LNHNV; CDR2 reads YYDKDF (reference sequence). The V end was cut by 4 bases, the J end by 4 bases, with 11 bases between. CDR3 protein: CATSIPGGNQPQHF. The CDR3 DNA sequence: TGTGCCACCAGCATCCCTGGGGGAAATCAGCCCCAGCATTTT.